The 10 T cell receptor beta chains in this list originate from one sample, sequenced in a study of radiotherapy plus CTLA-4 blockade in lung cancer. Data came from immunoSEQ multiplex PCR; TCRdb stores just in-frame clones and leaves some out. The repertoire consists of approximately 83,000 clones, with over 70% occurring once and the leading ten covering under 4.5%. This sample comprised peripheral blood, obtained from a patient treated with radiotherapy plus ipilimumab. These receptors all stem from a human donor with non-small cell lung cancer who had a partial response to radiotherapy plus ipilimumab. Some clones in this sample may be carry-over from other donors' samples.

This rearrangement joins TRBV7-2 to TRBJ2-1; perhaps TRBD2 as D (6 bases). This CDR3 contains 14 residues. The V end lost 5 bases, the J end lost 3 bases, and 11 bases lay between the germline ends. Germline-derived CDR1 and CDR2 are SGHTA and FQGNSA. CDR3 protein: CASSPGLNYNEQFF. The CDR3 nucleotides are TGTGCCAGCAGCCCGGGACTCAACTACAATGAGCAGTTCTTC.

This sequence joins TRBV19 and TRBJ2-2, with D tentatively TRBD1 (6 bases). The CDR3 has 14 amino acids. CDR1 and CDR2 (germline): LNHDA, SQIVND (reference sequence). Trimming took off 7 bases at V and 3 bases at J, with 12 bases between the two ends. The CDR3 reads CASKVRGDTGELFF. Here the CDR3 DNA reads TGTGCCAGTAAGGTCAGGGGAGACACCGGGGAGCTGTTTTTT.

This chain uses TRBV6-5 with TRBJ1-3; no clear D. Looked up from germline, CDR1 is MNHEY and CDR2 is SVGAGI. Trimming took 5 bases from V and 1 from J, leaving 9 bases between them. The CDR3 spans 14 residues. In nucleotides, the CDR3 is TGTGCCAGCAGTGAATCTCGGTCTGGAAACACCATATATTTT. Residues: CASSESRSGNTIYF.

CDR3 DNA: TGTGCCAGCAGTCCCCCCCGGGGGAATAGCGCGACCCAGTACTTC. Amino acids: CASSPPRGNSATQYF. The V and J genes are TRBV28 and TRBJ2-5; D possibly corresponds to TRBD2 (6 bases). Germline V gene sequence: CDR1 MDHEN, CDR2 SYDVKM. V was cut by 5 bases and J by 7 bases, with 20 bases left in between. CDR3 length: 15 amino acids.

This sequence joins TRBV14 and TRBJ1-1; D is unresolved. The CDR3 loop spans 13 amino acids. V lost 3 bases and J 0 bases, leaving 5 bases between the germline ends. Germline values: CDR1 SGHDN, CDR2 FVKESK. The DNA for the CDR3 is TGTGCCAGCAGCCAGAGTTTGAACACTGAAGCTTTCTTT. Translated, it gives CASSQSLNTEAFF.

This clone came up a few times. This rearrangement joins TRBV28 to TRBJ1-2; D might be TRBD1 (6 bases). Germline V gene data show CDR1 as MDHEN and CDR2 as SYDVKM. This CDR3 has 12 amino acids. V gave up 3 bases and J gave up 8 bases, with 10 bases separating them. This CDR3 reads CASSFGQWGYTF. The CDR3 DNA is TGTGCCAGCAGTTTCGGACAGTGGGGCTACACCTTC.

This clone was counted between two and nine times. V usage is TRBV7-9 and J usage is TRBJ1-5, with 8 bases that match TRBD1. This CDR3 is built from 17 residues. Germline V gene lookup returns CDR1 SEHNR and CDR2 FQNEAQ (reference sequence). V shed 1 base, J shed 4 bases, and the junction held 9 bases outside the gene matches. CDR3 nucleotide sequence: TGTGCCAGCAGCTTAGAAGCAGGGGGCAGACGAAATCAGCCCCAGCATTTT. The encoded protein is CASSLEAGGRRNQPQHF.

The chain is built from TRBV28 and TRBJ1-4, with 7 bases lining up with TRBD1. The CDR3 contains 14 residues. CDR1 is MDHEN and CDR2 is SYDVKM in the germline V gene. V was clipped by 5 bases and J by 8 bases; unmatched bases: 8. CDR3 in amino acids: CASSNTGDYEKLFF. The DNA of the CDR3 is TGTGCCAGCAGTAACACAGGGGATTACGAAAAACTGTTTTTT. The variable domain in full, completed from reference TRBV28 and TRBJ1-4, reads DVKVTQSSRYLVKRTGEKVFLECVQDMDHENMFWYRQDPGLGLRLIYFSYDVKMKEKGDIPEGYSVSREKKERFSLILESASTNQTSMYLCASSNTGDYEKLFFGSGTQLSVL.

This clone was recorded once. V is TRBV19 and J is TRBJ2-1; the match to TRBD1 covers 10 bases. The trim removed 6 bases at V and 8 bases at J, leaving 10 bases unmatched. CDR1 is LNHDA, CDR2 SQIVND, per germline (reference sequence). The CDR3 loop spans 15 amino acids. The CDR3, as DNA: TGTGCCAGTAGGAGGACAGGGGGAGGTAGCGATGAGCAGTTCTTC. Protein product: CASRRTGGGSDEQFF.

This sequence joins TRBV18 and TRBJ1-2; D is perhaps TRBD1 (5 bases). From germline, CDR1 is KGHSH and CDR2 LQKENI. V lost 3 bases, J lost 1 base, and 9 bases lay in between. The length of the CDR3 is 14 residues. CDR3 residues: CASSPQTDNYGYTF. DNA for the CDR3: TGTGCCAGCTCACCTCAGACAGATAACTATGGCTACACCTTC.